Listed below are T cell receptor beta chains from one sample, sequenced in a study of CD8 T cells in Susac syndrome. TCRdb fed the immunoSEQ multiplex PCR reads into MiXCR, producing one record per CDR3 protein. The data show 100,000 or so distinct CDR3 sequences, 85% to 95% seen once. The sequencing input was CD8+ T cells from PBMCs. Every receptor here comes from a human donor in good health. Both conserved end residues are part of each CDR3. A D gene is named only where the DNA matches it firmly. The size of a clone is reported for some rows only, either as once, few or many, or as a class for expanded clones.

cdr3_aa cdr3_nt clone_size d_call j_call v_call
CASSSDSFYGYTF TGCGCCAGCAGCTCCGACAGTTTCTATGGCTACACCTTC . . TRBJ1-2 TRBV5-1
CASSSLGQGAIEQFF TGTGCCAGCAGCTCCTTGGGACAGGGGGCTATTGAGCAGTTCTTC . TRBD1 TRBJ2-1 TRBV6-2/TRBV6-3
CSATPLRTGLNEQFF TGCAGTGCTACGCCCCTCCGGACAGGGTTAAATGAGCAGTTCTTC . TRBD1 TRBJ2-1 TRBV20-1
CATTGGAYNEQFF TGTGCTACTACAGGGGGGGCCTACAATGAGCAGTTCTTC . . TRBJ2-1 TRBV19
CASSGGSGAGRSTDTQYF TGTGCCAGCAGCGGAGGTTCAGGAGCAGGGCGAAGCACAGATACGCAGTATTTT . . TRBJ2-3 TRBV9
CASSLGSEGYEQYF TGCGCCAGCAGCTTGGGTTCCGAGGGCTACGAGCAGTACTTC once . TRBJ2-7 TRBV5-1
CSARIPASTDTQYF TGCAGTGCTAGAATACCAGCTAGCACAGATACGCAGTATTTT . . TRBJ2-3 TRBV20-1
CASSEKSAGVSYEQYF TGTGCCAGCAGCGAAAAGTCGGCGGGAGTTTCCTACGAGCAGTACTTC . TRBD2 TRBJ2-7 TRBV7-2
CASSLAGGGRNEQFF TGTGCCAGCAGCCTGGCAGGGGGGGGCCGCAATGAGCAGTTCTTC . . TRBJ2-1 TRBV7-6
CASSFLAGGETDTQYF TGTGCCAGCAGCTTCCTAGCGGGAGGAGAAACGGATACGCAGTATTTT . TRBD2 TRBJ2-3 TRBV7-6
CSAIRAIGETQYF TGCAGTGCTATACGGGCAATTGGTGAGACCCAGTACTTC . . TRBJ2-5 TRBV20-1
CASSGLDTEAFF TGTGCCAGCAGTGGGTTGGACACTGAAGCTTTCTTT once . TRBJ1-1 TRBV2
CASSASTWQQNTGELFF TGTGCCAGCAGTGCTTCTACTTGGCAGCAGAACACCGGGGAGCTGTTTTTT . . TRBJ2-2 TRBV2
CASSYSGAAPEQYF TGTGCCAGCAGTTACTCGGGCGCAGCCCCGGAGCAGTACTTC . . TRBJ2-7 TRBV6-5
CASSYAGPFNEQFF TGTGCCAGCTCATATGCGGGACCCTTCAATGAGCAGTTCTTC . . TRBJ2-1 TRBV25-1
CASSQDTGQETQYF TGTGCCAGCAGCCAAGATACGGGTCAAGAGACCCAGTACTTC few . TRBJ2-5 TRBV4-2
CASSYGGGLAGGITYNEQFF TGTGCCAGCAGCTACGGCGGGGGACTAGCGGGGGGGATCACCTACAATGAGCAGTTCTTC . TRBD2 TRBJ2-1 TRBV7-3
CAPAPSSSYNEQFF TGTGCCCCGGCCCCGAGTAGCTCCTACAATGAGCAGTTCTTC . . TRBJ2-1 TRBV6-5
CASSIDRKGTYEQYF TGTGCCAGCAGCATTGACAGAAAAGGGACCTACGAGCAGTACTTC . . TRBJ2-7 TRBV6-6
CASSFAGTGGQPQHF TGTGCCAGCAGTTTCGCCGGGACAGGGGGGCAGCCCCAGCATTTT . TRBD1 TRBJ1-5 TRBV6-2/TRBV6-3
CASSLRGGTGNEQYF TGTGCCAGCAGCCTAAGGGGTGGGACGGGGAACGAGCAGTACTTC . . TRBJ2-7 TRBV7-6
CASSLGTRTGYNSPLHF TGTGCCAGCAGCTTGGGGACCCGGACAGGGTATAATTCACCCCTCCACTTT . TRBD1 TRBJ1-6 TRBV7-8
CSAREKDTEAFF TGCAGTGCTAGAGAAAAGGACACTGAAGCTTTCTTT . . TRBJ1-1 TRBV20-1
CASSRVRDLQFF TGTGCCAGCAGCCGTGTGAGGGACTTGCAGTTCTTC . . TRBJ2-1 TRBV7-2
CASREGVFTGELFF TGTGCCAGCAGGGAGGGGGTATTCACCGGGGAGCTGTTTTTT . . TRBJ2-2 TRBV11-2
CSAGTGGSGYTF TGCAGTGCGGGCACAGGGGGAAGTGGCTACACCTTC . TRBD1 TRBJ1-2 TRBV20-1
CASSSHGETQYF TGTGCCAGCAGCTCCCATGGGGAGACCCAGTACTTC . . TRBJ2-5 TRBV7-2
CASSLTGTTGELFF TGTGCCAGCTCACTTACAGGGACCACCGGGGAGCTGTTTTTT . . TRBJ2-2 TRBV18
CASSQWGQGAGELFF TGTGCCAGCAGTCAATGGGGACAGGGAGCCGGGGAGCTGTTTTTT . TRBD1 TRBJ2-2 TRBV2
CASSQYRRTPIMNTEAFF TGTGCCAGCAGCCAATACAGGCGAACCCCAATCATGAACACTGAAGCTTTCTTT . . TRBJ1-1 TRBV7-9
CASSRGVFNTEAFF TGTGCCAGCAGCCGAGGGGTATTCAACACTGAAGCTTTCTTT . . TRBJ1-1 TRBV3-1
CASSQDQDRDQPQHF TGCGCCAGCAGCCAAGATCAGGACAGGGATCAGCCCCAGCATTTT . TRBD1 TRBJ1-5 TRBV4-3
CASSPQGRQPQHF TGTGCCAGCAGCCCACAGGGAAGACAGCCCCAGCATTTT . . TRBJ1-5 TRBV6-5
CSASPILAGKNNEQFF TGCAGTGCTAGCCCTATCTTAGCCGGGAAAAACAATGAGCAGTTCTTC . . TRBJ2-1 TRBV20-1
CASRPGGPPYNEQFF TGTGCCAGTAGGCCCGGTGGCCCCCCCTACAATGAGCAGTTCTTC . . TRBJ2-1 TRBV19
CASSSPSQPQHF TGTGCCAGCAGTTCCCCCTCTCAGCCCCAGCATTTT . . TRBJ1-5 TRBV12-3/TRBV12-4
CSASPKGGTKQPQHF TGCAGTGCTAGCCCTAAGGGGGGAACGAAACAGCCCCAGCATTTT . . TRBJ1-5 TRBV20-1
CSVGQASGYEQYF TGCAGCGTTGGCCAGGCTAGCGGTTACGAGCAGTACTTC few TRBD2 TRBJ2-7 TRBV29-1
CASRTGTQGIF TGTGCCAGCAGGACCGGGACTCAGGGAATCTTC once . TRBJ2-1 TRBV7-9
CASSQSGANVLTF TGTGCCAGCAGCCAATCTGGGGCCAACGTCCTGACTTTC . . TRBJ2-6 TRBV3-1
CASEEMAFGGLNTEAFF TGTGCCAGCGAGGAGATGGCCTTTGGGGGTTTGAACACTGAAGCTTTCTTT . . TRBJ1-1 TRBV2
CASSSRTGAYEQYF TGTGCCAGCAGTTCCCGGACAGGAGCCTACGAGCAGTACTTC . TRBD1 TRBJ2-7 TRBV6-2/TRBV6-3
CASSFRDRNQPQHF TGTGCCAGCAGCTTTAGGGACAGAAATCAGCCCCAGCATTTT . TRBD1 TRBJ1-5 TRBV7-2
CASSQGPSDNTEAFF TGTGCCAGCAGCCAAGGCCCGTCAGATAACACTGAAGCTTTCTTT . . TRBJ1-1 TRBV4-2
CASSQSPKEAFF TGTGCCAGCAGCCAAAGCCCGAAGGAAGCTTTCTTT . . TRBJ1-1 TRBV3-1
CASTEGLARLDVHNEQFF TGTGCCAGCACCGAAGGGCTAGCTAGGTTGGATGTCCACAATGAGCAGTTCTTC . . TRBJ2-1 TRBV2
CASSSGQGGFEKLFF TGTGCCAGCAGTTCCGGACAGGGAGGTTTTGAAAAACTGTTTTTT . TRBD1 TRBJ1-4 TRBV27
CASSLDDATGGRGTQYF TGTGCCAGCAGCTTAGATGATGCGACAGGGGGCCGGGGGACCCAGTACTTC . TRBD1 TRBJ2-5 TRBV7-2
CASSRRPGFSYEQYF TGTGCCAGTAGTAGGAGACCGGGATTCTCCTACGAGCAGTACTTC . . TRBJ2-7 TRBV19
CATSLRLAGGLCF TGTGCCACCAGCCTCAGACTAGCGGGGGGCCTTTGCTTC . TRBD2 TRBJ2-7 TRBV15
CASSLVGGEAFF TGTGCCAGCAGCCTGGTCGGTGGTGAAGCTTTCTTT . . TRBJ1-1 TRBV11-2
CASNPGRSFGNTIYF TGTGCCAGCAACCCGGGACGGAGCTTTGGAAACACCATATATTTT . . TRBJ1-3 TRBV12-3/TRBV12-4
CASSQETEAFF TGTGCCAGCAGCCAAGAAACAGAAGCTTTCTTT . . TRBJ1-1 TRBV3-1
CASKTGVGTEAFF TGTGCCAGCAAGACGGGGGTAGGAACTGAAGCTTTCTTT . . TRBJ1-1 TRBV9
CASSISQGNYGYTF TGTGCCAGTAGTATATCGCAGGGGAACTATGGCTACACCTTC . . TRBJ1-2 TRBV19
CASSEVSGANVLTF TGTGCCAGCAGTGAAGTCTCGGGGGCCAACGTCCTGACTTTC . . TRBJ2-6 TRBV25-1
CASSQAGHLGAGGYTF TGCGCCAGCAGCCAAGCGGGGCACCTGGGGGCAGGCGGCTACACCTTC . . TRBJ1-2 TRBV4-3
CASSNRNYGYTF TGTGCCAGCAGCAACAGGAACTATGGCTACACCTTC . . TRBJ1-2 TRBV7-8
CASSLGTGHYEQYF TGTGCCAGCAGCCTCGGGACAGGCCATTACGAGCAGTACTTC . TRBD1 TRBJ2-7 TRBV7-2
CASSRGQILDTQYF TGTGCCAGCAGCAGAGGACAAATTTTAGATACGCAGTATTTT . . TRBJ2-3 TRBV12-3/TRBV12-4